This TCR beta chain was observed in a study of shared clonotypes between healthy human individuals (TCRdb year 2020). At the level of the whole study: A couple of women and a few men aged 18 to 49 years were included in the cohort. To estimate repertoire size and how much clonotypes are shared between individuals, the study performed deep sequencing of blood TCR repertoires from roughly five healthy adults. Libraries were prepared and TCR repertoires were sequenced by different laboratories using diverse techniques, in order to increase sequencing depth and limit assay-specific biases. Between about 0.94 and 8.9 billion PBMCs per donor were obtained by leukapheresis. Broad study findings and their caveats: Because the study included only a small number of donors, the genetic and exposure-history diversity represented was limited. Pairwise subsampling led to the expectation that sequencing depth would affect the degree of clonotype sharing among donors. Only blood was sampled, and tissue TCR repertoires likely differ from those in blood.

Using the deep immunoSEQ assay, multiplex PCR amplified TCR CDR3 regions from genomic DNA. Genomic DNA extracted from each cell subset was distributed evenly over all wells of several immunoSEQ 96-well plates, and each plate served as one replicate. For unsorted PBMC, each replicate PCR was loaded with approximately 300 ng genomic DNA, equivalent to 30,000 or so T cell genomes. Genomic DNA from unsorted PBMC was sequenced over ten immunoSEQ deep assay plates. Purified libraries were measured with a Qubit 3.0 fluorometer, size-checked on a Bioanalyzer 2100, and measured again with the KAPA Library Quantification kit. A separate single-read 150-cycle Illumina NextSeq 550 flow cell was used to sequence each immunoSEQ 96-well plate. The paper's processing steps were these. Because only junctional sequences without quality scores were contained in the immunoSEQ output, filtering matching that applied to full-length reads could not be performed. To assign V/J genes and CDR3, sequences were annotated against IMGT germline references using PyIR, a Python wrapper for IgBLAST v1.9. Any read was removed if the V/J assignment was weak (E-value above 1e-6), the CDR3 was missing, or the read contained stop codons, out-of-frame junctions, or ambiguous translated residues. V3J clonotypes were defined as sequences sharing the same inferred V gene, J gene, and CDR3 amino acid sequence. Percentage overlap between repertoires was computed as shared unique clonotypes divided by the size of the smaller repertoire. Three approaches were used to assess repertoire richness: RTK rarefaction, the Chao1 estimator, and Recon v2.1 estimates of unobserved clonotypes. Held by TCRdb, this immuneACCESS table contains in-frame sequences only and omits some clones. Under half of the omission traces to an unresolved V gene where checked; the cause of the rest is unknown. The DNA gave D and trimming, while V, J and clone size come from that table. This sample is represented by under 600,000 clones; 60% to 80% of them were singletons. The ten largest clones take up 12% of the sample.

A word on this clone: Its antigen remains unidentified. Nothing much larger sits one base from this clone, and base qualities are not available.

Cut back by 6 bases and 0 bases, the V and J ends lie 20 bases apart. From the germline V gene, CDR1 is LGHNA and CDR2 is YNFKEQ. Measured from the cysteine to the phenylalanine, the CDR3 is 17 residues long. CDR3 DNA is the only sequence kept; it has 51 bases, read in frame from the first base. Healthy HIV-negative adults with no recently reported acute infections or vaccinations were included as donors. Every donor was a Caucasian adult living in Nashville, Tennessee, USA. For unsorted samples, around 85 million PBMCs were counted, and genomic DNA was extracted using the QIAamp DNA Blood Mini kit. Blood was collected by leukapheresis, and PBMCs were isolated by Ficoll-Histopaque density gradient centrifugation and then cryopreserved in liquid nitrogen vapor phase.

The rearranged segments are TRBV4-2 and TRBJ1-1; the best D guess is TRBD1, with 5 bases matching. This TCR derives from a woman aged 40 to 49 in good health. Some clones in this sample may be carry-over from other donors' samples. Specimen: PBMCs. The nucleotide sequence reads as follows: TGTGCCAGCAGGGAGCCGGTTCCCAGGGCCATGAACACTGAAGCTTTCTTT. This translates into CASREPVPRAMNTEAFF.